This T cell receptor (beta chain) came from a study of T cells in localized non-small cell lung cancer. Study-wide findings and caveats: For the top 100 tumor clones, a median approximately 59 also appeared in adjacent lung.

Each adjacent lung sample was taken at least 2 cm from the tumor margin and was free of atypia. This clone was observed a few times. The antigen remains undetermined. The J segment lost 2 bases and the V segment lost 3 bases, leaving 11 bases of the junction unmatched. This CDR3 is 18 amino acids long. Per the germline V gene, CDR1 is GTSNPN and CDR2 is SVGIG (reference sequence). Generated by immunoSEQ multiplex PCR, the TCRdb table keeps only in-frame clones and is missing some. This sample has about 1,700 clones, with less than 25% found just once. The chain links TRBV30 to TRBJ1-5; 12 bases agree with TRBD1. The input for sequencing was normal lung tissue next to the tumor, taken before any cancer treatment. The TCR comes from a man aged 18 to 49 with stage I lung adenocarcinoma. The CDR3 sequence: CAWSFSGTGGGRNQPQHF. In DNA, the CDR3 is TGTGCCTGGAGCTTTTCCGGGACAGGGGGCGGTCGCAATCAGCCCCAGCATTTT.